These 26 T cell receptor beta chains share one sample of origin, sequenced in a study of OX40 agonist ivuxolimab in advanced cancers. Profiled with immunoSEQ multiplex PCR; TCRdb holds only in-frame clones, not every one. The repertoire holds some 74,000 clones, with about 85% as singletons. The material was CD4+ or CD8+ T cells sorted from blood, obtained in a trial of the OX40 agonist ivuxolimab. The receptor set was obtained from an adult with an advanced solid tumor such as melanoma, head and neck, liver or kidney cancer.

The chain employs TRBV18 and TRBJ2-4, with TRBD1 matching over 11 bases. Germline lookup yields CDR1 KGHSH and CDR2 LQKENI. This CDR3 is built from 14 residues. J was trimmed by 7 bases and V by 5 bases; bases with no gene match: 4. CDR3 amino acids: CASSLGQGVNIQYF. Here the CDR3 DNA reads TGTGCCAGCTCATTGGGACAGGGGGTGAACATTCAGTACTTC.

This clone showed up just a few times. This rearrangement joins TRBV6-5 to TRBJ1-6; tentative D call: TRBD1 (5 bases). This CDR3 region has 15 residues. CDR1 is MNHEY and CDR2 is SVGAGI in the germline V gene. Trimming took 2 bases from V and 8 from J, leaving 13 bases between them. DNA for the CDR3: TGTGCCAGCAGTTACGGGACTACCGGGGATTCACCCCTCCACTTT. Translating gives CASSYGTTGDSPLHF.

The V gene is TRBV19, the J gene TRBJ1-4; 11 bases line up with TRBD1. Germline values: CDR1 LNHDA, CDR2 SQIVND (reference sequence). The CDR3 is 15 residues long. Losses at the gene ends were 5 bases for V and 7 bases for J; bases not matched to a gene: 6. CDR3 bases: TGTGCCAGTAGTCTCGGCGGGACAGGGGGTGAAAAACTGTTTTTT. Translation: CASSLGGTGGEKLFF. The whole variable domain, filled in from reference TRBV19 and TRBJ1-4, reads DGGITQSPKYLFRKEGQNVTLSCEQNLNHDAMYWYRQDPGQGLRLIYYSQIVNDFQKGDIAEGYSVSREKKESFPLTVTSAQKNPTAFYLCASSLGGTGGEKLFFGSGTQLSVL.

The chain couples TRBV11-2 to TRBJ2-2; a weak D match, TRBD2 (6 bases). Looked up from germline, CDR1 is SGHAT and CDR2 is FQNNGV. V shed 0 bases and J shed 5 bases, with 13 bases lying between them. The CDR3 loop spans 16 amino acids. In DNA form, the CDR3 reads TGTGCCAGCAGCTTAGACGGGGCAGGGACTACCGGGGAGCTGTTTTTT. Translating it yields CASSLDGAGTTGELFF. The variable domain in full, with the rest retrieved from reference TRBV11-2 and TRBJ2-2, is EAGVAQSPRYKIIEKRQSVAFWCNPISGHATLYWYQQILGQGPKLLIQFQNNGVVDDSQLPKDRFSAERLKGVDSTLKIQPAKLEDSAVYLCASSLDGAGTTGELFFGEGSRLTVL.

J is TRBJ2-3 and V is TRBV5-4, with 7 positions matching TRBD1. This CDR3 region has 17 residues. Per the germline V gene, CDR1 is SGHNT and CDR2 is YYREEE (reference sequence). Trimming took 2 bases from V and 0 from J; bases not matched to a gene: 9. The CDR3 bases are TGTGCCAGCAGCTTAGGGTTAAGGACAGGCAGCACAGATACGCAGTATTTT. Its translation: CASSLGLRTGSTDTQYF.

J is TRBJ2-6 and V is TRBV11-3, with D hard to call. This CDR3 spans 19 amino acids. Trimming shortened V by 0 bases and J by 1 base, and 16 bases separated the two germline ends. Germline loops: CDR1 SGHNT, CDR2 YENEEA. In nucleotides, the CDR3 is TGTGCCAGCAGCTTAGATCGGTTCGGTATGGGGTCTGGGGCCAACGTCCTGACTTTC. Translated: CASSLDRFGMGSGANVLTF.

The chain joins TRBV7-9 to TRBJ2-7, with a weak D call TRBD1 (5 bases). The CDR3 extends over 12 amino acids. Per germline, CDR1 SEHNR and CDR2 FQNEAQ (reference sequence). V lost 8 bases and J 6 bases, leaving 14 bases between the germline ends. For the CDR3, the DNA is TGTGCCAGCGATATTGGGGCCGTCGAGCAGTACTTC. It translates to CASDIGAVEQYF.

V is TRBV7-9 and J is TRBJ2-1, with 12 bases identical to TRBD2. The CDR3 loop spans 15 amino acids. V dropped 3 bases and J dropped 9; count of bases not matched to a gene: 6. Germline lookup yields CDR1 SEHNR and CDR2 FQNEAQ (reference sequence). CDR3 in DNA: TGTGCCAGCAGCTTTGCGACTAGCGGGAGTTCTGAGCAGTTCTTC. It specifies CASSFATSGSSEQFF.

The chain has TRBV7-6 and TRBJ2-5, with D perhaps matching TRBD2 (7 bases). This CDR3 is built from 15 residues. V lost 5 bases and J 5 bases, leaving 18 bases between the germline ends. CDR1 is SGHVS and CDR2 is FNYEAQ in the germline V gene. The CDR3 DNA reads TGTGCCAGCAGCGCCGCGGCGGGGGCCGCGGAGACCCAGTACTTC. It is translated as CASSAAAGAAETQYF.

This chain connects TRBV7-8 to TRBJ1-1; D call uncertain. Per the germline V gene, CDR1 is SGHVS and CDR2 is FQNEAQ. V lost 0 bases and J lost 4, with 3 bases in between. CDR3 size: 12 residues. CDR3 coding DNA: TGTGCCAGCAGCTTAGCAGCCACTGAAGCTTTCTTT. Its protein is CASSLAATEAFF.

In its sample, this clone was seen a few times. The chain employs TRBV6-5 and TRBJ1-5, with TRBD1 matching over 10 bases. V shed 2 bases, J shed 5 bases, and the junction held 3 bases outside the gene matches. The CDR3 totals 15 residues. CDR1 and CDR2 from the germline V gene are MNHEY and SVGAGI. CDR3 sequence reads: CASSYHGTGDQPQHF. Written as DNA, the CDR3 is TGTGCCAGCAGTTACCACGGGACAGGGGATCAGCCCCAGCATTTT.

This chain links TRBV29-1 with TRBJ2-7; TRBD1 might be the D (6 bases). Between the trimmed V and J ends, which lost 5 bases and 6 bases, there was a span of 17 bases. CDR1 is SQVTM, CDR2 ANQGSEA, per germline. CDR3 length: 13 residues. CDR3 sequence (DNA): TGCAGCGTTAAACAGGGAACCACGGGCGAGCAGTACTTC. This gives the protein CSVKQGTTGEQYF.

This clone was recorded once. V gene TRBV2 combines with J gene TRBJ2-2; D could derive from TRBD1 or TRBD2 (6 bases each). The CDR3 is made up of 14 amino acids. The germline V gene encodes CDR1 SNHLY and CDR2 FYNNEI. Trimming cost V 6 bases and J 3 bases, with 11 bases left between them. CDR3 region: CASSVGGHTGELFF. CDR3 sequence (DNA): TGTGCCAGCAGCGTAGGGGGGCACACCGGGGAGCTGTTTTTT.

The rearrangement links TRBV19 to TRBJ1-2; D is possibly TRBD1 (6 bases). Per the germline V gene, CDR1 is LNHDA and CDR2 is SQIVND (reference sequence). The CDR3 extends over 14 amino acids. V lost 3 bases to trimming and J lost 2 bases, with 10 bases between them. The CDR3 is CASSIGGQNYGYTF. The CDR3 DNA sequence: TGTGCCAGTAGTATCGGCGGACAGAACTATGGCTACACCTTC.

Only a few counts were recorded for this clone. The chain combines TRBV11-2 with TRBJ1-2, with TRBD1 identical over 8 bases. Germline CDR1 is SGHAT and CDR2 is FQNNGV. The CDR3 consists of 14 residues. V shed 2 bases and J 8 bases; nucleotides not matched to a gene: 7. DNA for the CDR3: TGTGCCAGCAGCTTACCCTCAGGGGGCCGGGGCTACACCTTC. Residues: CASSLPSGGRGYTF.

This CDR3 is CASGLDTDTQYF. In DNA form, the CDR3 reads TGTGCTAGTGGTTTGGACACAGATACGCAGTATTTT. The chain is built from TRBV12-5 and TRBJ2-3; D not certain. Germline V CDR1 and CDR2: LGHNT, FRNRAP. The V end was cut by 1 base, the J end by 2 bases, with 1 base between. This CDR3 has 12 amino acids.

The V and J genes are TRBV2 and TRBJ1-5; 7 bases match TRBD1. The germline V gene has CDR1 SNHLY and CDR2 FYNNEI. This CDR3 is 14 amino acids long. Trimming at V came to 6 bases and at J to 3 bases, leaving 5 bases not matched to a gene. CDR3 protein: CASRKGGPNQPQHF. The DNA of the CDR3 is TGTGCCAGCAGAAAAGGGGGCCCCAATCAGCCCCAGCATTTT.

The chain links TRBV28 to TRBJ1-5, with 8 bases aligning to TRBD1. Germline V lookup: CDR1 MDHEN, CDR2 SYDVKM. J lost 2 bases, V lost 6 bases, and 3 bases had no gene match. The CDR3 has 14 amino acids. The CDR3 DNA reads as TGTGCCAGCAGCCAGGGGGCCGGCAATCAGCCCCAGCATTTT. Its translation is CASSQGAGNQPQHF.

The V gene is TRBV7-2, the J gene TRBJ2-1; TRBD2 might be the D (7 bases). Germline loops: CDR1 SGHTA, CDR2 FQGNSA. CDR3 length: 16 residues. V was shortened by 5 bases and J by 0 bases, with 14 bases between the two germline ends. The chain's CDR3 is CASSRGGGSSYNEQFF. Written as DNA, the CDR3 is TGTGCCAGCAGCCGCGGGGGCGGCAGCTCCTACAATGAGCAGTTCTTC.

The rearrangement joins TRBV2 to TRBJ1-6; D remains unclear. Germline V gene data show CDR1 as SNHLY and CDR2 as FYNNEI. Trimming removed 4 bases from V and 9 bases from J, with 16 bases in between. CDR3 length equals 15 residues. The CDR3 DNA reads TGTGCCAGCAGTGGGGAGACCAGGCGGAGTTCACCCCTCCACTTT. Protein: CASSGETRRSSPLHF.

V gene TRBV7-2 combines with J gene TRBJ1-5; D remains unclear. The V end was cut by 1 base, the J end by 6 bases, with 10 bases between. The V gene's germline CDR1 is SGHTA and CDR2 FQGNSA. This CDR3 comprises 14 residues. CDR3 DNA sequence: TGTGCCAGCAGCTTAGAGGGTATCGGTCAGCCCCAGCATTTT. Protein sequence: CASSLEGIGQPQHF.

This clone was seen only a few times. The chain joins TRBV6-1 to TRBJ2-7; 8 bases map to TRBD1. Trimming at V came to 5 bases and at J to 5 bases, leaving 8 bases not matched to a gene. Germline V CDR1 and CDR2: MNHNS, SASEGT. This CDR3 is 14 amino acids long. The CDR3 spells CASSIGWTGNEQYF. The DNA for the CDR3 is TGTGCCAGCAGTATCGGATGGACAGGGAACGAGCAGTACTTC.

The chain links TRBV30 to TRBJ2-7; D might be TRBD2 (6 bases). This CDR3 contains 13 residues. Germline CDR1 GTSNPN, CDR2 SVGIG (reference sequence). V shed 6 bases and J shed 3 bases, with 15 bases lying between them. Here the CDR3 DNA reads TGTGCCTGCATCCGAGGAGGGCTCTACGAGCAGTACTTC. Translating gives CACIRGGLYEQYF.

CDR3 nucleotide sequence: TGTGCCTGGAGTCTCGGACAGTTAGGCGGCTACACCTTC. It specifies CAWSLGQLGGYTF. The chain couples TRBV30 to TRBJ1-2, with a weak D call TRBD1 (6 bases). The germline V and J ends were trimmed by 2 bases and 8 bases, with 15 bases remaining between them. From germline, CDR1 is GTSNPN and CDR2 SVGIG (reference sequence). The CDR3 is made up of 13 amino acids.

The chain uses TRBV28 and TRBJ1-5; D not resolved. V lost 5 bases to trimming and J lost 6 bases, with 8 bases between them. CDR3 length: 12 residues. Germline assignment: CDR1 MDHEN and CDR2 SYDVKM. The CDR3 region is CASSPPTQPQHF. The CDR3 coding sequence is TGTGCCAGCAGTCCCCCCACTCAGCCCCAGCATTTT. Filled out from reference TRBV28 and TRBJ1-5, the complete variable domain reads DVKVTQSSRYLVKRTGEKVFLECVQDMDHENMFWYRQDPGLGLRLIYFSYDVKMKEKGDIPEGYSVSREKKERFSLILESASTNQTSMYLCASSPPTQPQHFGDGTRLSIL.

The chain is built from TRBV18 and TRBJ1-1, with TRBD1 as a possible D gene (6 bases). V lost 3 bases to trimming and J lost 6 bases, with 23 bases between them. Germline CDR1 KGHSH, CDR2 LQKENI. The CDR3 loop spans 17 amino acids. The CDR3: CASSPPMRQAMGAEAFF. The CDR3 DNA is TGTGCCAGCTCACCGCCCATGAGACAGGCCATGGGGGCTGAAGCTTTCTTT. Drawing the rest from reference TRBV18 and TRBJ1-1, the complete variable domain is NAGVMQNPRHLVRRRGQEARLRCSPMKGHSHVYWYRQLPEEGLKFMVYLQKENIIDESGMPKERFSAEFPKEGPSILRIQQVVRGDSAAYFCASSPPMRQAMGAEAFFGQGTRLTVV.